One and the same sample provided the 9 T cell receptor beta chains below, sequenced in a study of early T cells in non-severe SARS-CoV-2 infection. TCRdb itself ran the 5' RACE reads through MiXCR, one entry per CDR3 protein. The sample has some 66,000 distinct CDR3 sequences, approximately 10% seen once; the top ten hold 2.5% to 3.5%. Sequencing was carried out using whole blood. These receptors originate from an adult who was a healthcare worker with PCR-confirmed SARS-CoV-2 infection or an uninfected control (not recorded which).

Ten or more counts support this clonotype. This sequence joins TRBV11-3 and TRBJ1-1, with 9 bases identical to TRBD1. This CDR3 comprises 15 residues. Germline CDR1 is SGHNT and CDR2 is YENEEA. After removal of 1 base from V and 6 bases from J, the junction contained 6 bases not matched to a gene. The CDR3 DNA sequence: TGTGCCAGCAGCTTAGGGGGGGACAGGGCAGCTGAAGCTTTCTTT. It is translated as CASSLGGDRAAEAFF. Based on the CDR3 plus reference TRBV11-3 and TRBJ1-1, the full variable domain is EAGVVQSPRYKIIEKKQPVAFWCNPISGHNTLYWYLQNLGQGPELLIRYENEEAVDDSQLPKDRFSAERLKGVDSTLKIQPAELGDSAVYLCASSLGGDRAAEAFFGQGTRLTVV.

This clonotype was picked up a small number of times. The chain uses TRBV7-3 and TRBJ2-1; D may be TRBD2 (5 bases). The V end was cut by 11 bases, the J end by 10 bases, with 24 bases between. This CDR3 contains 14 residues. Germline lookup yields CDR1 SGHTA and CDR2 FQGTGA. The CDR3 sequence is CAPRDINPGGEQFF. The CDR3 DNA follows: TGTGCCCCTCGCGATATAAACCCAGGAGGAGAGCAGTTCTTC.

Regarding this clonotype: A junction end diverges from the germline sequence, so it may reflect a read error. This chain joins TRBV6-6 and TRBJ1-4; no clear D. The germline V gene has CDR1 MNHNY and CDR2 SVGAGI (reference sequence). The length of the CDR3 is 11 residues. The CDR3 region is CASSYSEKLLF. CDR3 coding DNA: TGTGCCAGCAGTTACTCGGAAAAACTGCTTTTT.

This clonotype was seen ten or more times. The gene calls are TRBV18 and TRBJ2-1; 10 nucleotides agree with TRBD2. The CDR3 is 15 residues long. The J segment lost 3 bases and the V segment lost 6 bases, leaving 5 bases of the junction unmatched. Germline CDR1 reads KGHSH; CDR2 reads LQKENI. Written as DNA, the CDR3 is TGTGCCAGCTCCTCGGGACTAGCGAGCTACAATGAGCAGTTCTTC. It specifies CASSSGLASYNEQFF.

The sample holds many counts of this clonotype. This rearrangement joins TRBV27 to TRBJ1-5; possibly TRBD1 for D (6 bases). This CDR3 contains 12 residues. Trimming removed 10 bases at V and 6 bases at J, with 13 bases between. In germline, CDR1 is MNHEY, CDR2 SMNVEV (reference sequence). The CDR3 spells CATSGGRQPQHF. CDR3 DNA sequence: TGTGCCACCTCCGGGGGGCGTCAGCCCCAGCATTTT.

This clonotype came up a few times. Here the CDR3 reads CASRFNYGYTF. CDR3 nucleotides: TGTGCCAGCAGGTTTAACTATGGCTACACCTTC. The gene calls are TRBV28 and TRBJ1-2; D is uncertain. Germline CDR1 reads MDHEN; CDR2 reads SYDVKM. Trimming cost V 6 bases and J 1 base, with 3 bases left between them. CDR3 length equals 11 residues.

This clonotype was seen a few times. This chain links TRBV28 with TRBJ2-1; D is undetermined. Trimming shortened V by 4 bases and J by 6 bases, and 10 bases separated the two germline ends. This CDR3 contains 13 residues. Germline CDR1 and CDR2: MDHEN and SYDVKM. The CDR3 DNA reads TGTGCCAGCAGTTCCCTTCAGGTCAATGAGCAGTTCTTC. As protein: CASSSLQVNEQFF.

A few counts support this clonotype. The chain is built from TRBV2 and TRBJ2-5, with 11 bases identical to TRBD2. The V and J ends lost 6 bases and 5 bases, in that order; junction bases with no gene match: 8. This CDR3 is built from 15 residues. The V gene's germline CDR1 is SNHLY and CDR2 FYNNEI. The CDR3 here is CASSVLAGVVETQYF. The CDR3 DNA reads TGTGCCAGCAGCGTACTAGCGGGAGTGGTGGAGACCCAGTACTTC.

The V gene is TRBV12-3 or TRBV12-4, the J gene TRBJ2-3; a possible D gene is TRBD2 (6 bases). The CDR3 consists of 16 residues. V was trimmed by 6 bases and J by 5 bases, leaving 21 bases between them. CDR3 loop: CASSRTLTGEIDTQYF. CDR3 sequence (DNA): TGTGCCAGCAGCCGCACCCTAACGGGAGAAATAGATACGCAGTATTTT.